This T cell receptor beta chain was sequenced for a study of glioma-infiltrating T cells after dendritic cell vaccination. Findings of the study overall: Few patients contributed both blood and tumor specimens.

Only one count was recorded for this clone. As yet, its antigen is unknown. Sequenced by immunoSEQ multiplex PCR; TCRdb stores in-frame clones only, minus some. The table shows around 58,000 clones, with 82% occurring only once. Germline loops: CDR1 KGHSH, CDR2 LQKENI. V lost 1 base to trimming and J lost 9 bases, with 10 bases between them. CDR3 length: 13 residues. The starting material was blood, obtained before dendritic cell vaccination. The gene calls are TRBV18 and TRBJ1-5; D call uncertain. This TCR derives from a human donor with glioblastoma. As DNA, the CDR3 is TGTGCCAGCTCACCACGGGCGGACTGGCCCCAGCATTTT. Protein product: CASSPRADWPQHF.